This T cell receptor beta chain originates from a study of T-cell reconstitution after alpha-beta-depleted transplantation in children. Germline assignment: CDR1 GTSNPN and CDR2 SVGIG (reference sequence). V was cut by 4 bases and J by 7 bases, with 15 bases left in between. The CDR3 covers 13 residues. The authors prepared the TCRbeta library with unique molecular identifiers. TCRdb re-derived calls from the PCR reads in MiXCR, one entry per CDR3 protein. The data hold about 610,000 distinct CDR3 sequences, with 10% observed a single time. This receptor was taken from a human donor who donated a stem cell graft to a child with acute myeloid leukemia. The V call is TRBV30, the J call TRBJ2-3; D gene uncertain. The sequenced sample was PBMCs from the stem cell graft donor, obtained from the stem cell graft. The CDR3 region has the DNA TGTGCCTGGACCACGAAGGCCGGTAATACGCAGTATTTT. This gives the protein CAWTTKAGNTQYF.